These 25 T cell receptor beta chains were sequenced from one sample in a study of cytomegalovirus exposure and HLA in healthy donors (TCRdb year 2017). The library came from the immunoSEQ multiplex PCR assay. TCRdb mirrors the immuneACCESS table, restricted to in-frame sequences. Some clones are absent from its copies; in checked studies, under half trace to an unresolved V gene, and the reason for the others is unknown. This sample gives under 200,000 clones in total; 96% of them show up just once. The top ten constitute around 0.9% of the sample. Sequencing was performed on PBMCs. The receptors were sampled from a woman between 18 and 29 years old in good health and CMV-seronegative.

V and J are TRBV5-1 and TRBJ1-1; D is perhaps TRBD1 (5 bases). Germline-derived CDR1 and CDR2 are SGHRS and YFSETQ. Trimming shortened V by 4 bases and J by 1 base, and 11 bases separated the two germline ends. CDR3 length: 14 amino acids. The CDR3 sequence is CASSPDSQNTEAFF. The CDR3 nucleotides are TGCGCCAGCAGCCCTGACAGCCAGAACACTGAAGCTTTCTTT. Together with reference TRBV5-1 and TRBJ1-1, the CDR3 gives the full variable domain: KAGVTQTPRYLIKTRGQQVTLSCSPISGHRSVSWYQQTPGQGLQFLFEYFSETQRNKGNFPGRFSGRQFSNSRSEMNVSTLELGDSALYLCASSPDSQNTEAFFGQGTRLTVV.

V and J are TRBV5-5 and TRBJ2-7, with D hard to call. The germline V gene has CDR1 SGHKS and CDR2 YYEKEE (reference sequence). The V end lost 5 bases, the J end lost 3 bases, and 9 bases lay between the germline ends. This CDR3 comprises 12 residues. The CDR3: CASSSPVYEQYF. The CDR3 nucleotides read TGTGCCAGCAGTTCTCCGGTCTACGAGCAGTACTTC.

The V gene is TRBV7-3, the J gene TRBJ2-6, with D unresolved. CDR3 length: 15 residues. The germline V and J ends were trimmed by 1 base and 0 bases, with 4 bases remaining between them. Germline values: CDR1 SGHTA, CDR2 FQGTGA. The CDR3 nucleotides are TGTGCCAGCAGCTTAATGAGCTCTGGGGCCAACGTCCTGACTTTC. It codes for CASSLMSSGANVLTF.

The rearrangement links TRBV11-2 to TRBJ2-6; 11 bases are a match to TRBD2. Germline lookup yields CDR1 SGHAT and CDR2 FQNNGV. V shed 6 bases and J 0 bases; nucleotides not matched to a gene: 7. CDR3 length: 18 amino acids. CDR3: CASRALAGGSSGANVLTF. The DNA for the CDR3 is TGTGCCAGCAGGGCTCTAGCGGGGGGAAGCTCTGGGGCCAACGTCCTGACTTTC.

The chain couples TRBV29-1 to TRBJ2-1; D perhaps matches TRBD2 (7 bases). Trimming took 4 bases from V and 6 from J, leaving 13 bases between them. Germline CDR1 reads SQVTM; CDR2 reads ANQGSEA. This CDR3 has 13 residues. The CDR3 region is CSVGGGKANEQFF. CDR3 sequence (DNA): TGCAGCGTTGGCGGGGGCAAGGCCAATGAGCAGTTCTTC.

This chain connects TRBV7-2 to TRBJ2-1; a weak D match, TRBD1 (5 bases). CDR1 and CDR2 (germline): SGHTA, FQGNSA. The V end was cut by 3 bases, the J end by 8 bases, with 11 bases between. The CDR3 sequence is 13 residues long. CDR3 nucleotides: TGTGCCAGCAGCTTGGGGCTTGCGGATGAGCAGTTCTTC. Protein sequence: CASSLGLADEQFF.

The V and J genes are TRBV7-2 and TRBJ2-1; D is ambiguous. The CDR3 totals 15 residues. The V end lost 3 bases, the J end lost 4 bases, and 13 bases lay between the germline ends. The germline CDR1 and CDR2 sequences are SGHTA and FQGNSA. DNA for the CDR3: TGTGCCAGCAGCTTGACGGGTGGTCCTTACAATGAGCAGTTCTTC. This translates into CASSLTGGPYNEQFF.

The chain carries TRBV9 and TRBJ2-2, with a possible D match to TRBD1 (5 bases). The germline gives CDR1 SGDLS, CDR2 YYNGEE. V gave up 0 bases and J gave up 3 bases, with 9 bases separating them. The CDR3 sequence is 15 residues long. The CDR3 is CASSVGQGDTGELFF. In DNA, the CDR3 is TGTGCCAGCAGCGTAGGGCAGGGTGACACCGGGGAGCTGTTTTTT. The full variable domain, with the rest looked up from reference TRBV9 and TRBJ2-2, is DSGVTQTPKHLITATGQRVTLRCSPRSGDLSVYWYQQSLDQGLQFLIQYYNGEERAKGNILERFSAQQFPDLHSELNLSSLELGDSALYFCASSVGQGDTGELFFGEGSRLTVL.

To note about this clone: This sample also contains other DNA sequences that code for the same CDR3. V is TRBV9 and J is TRBJ1-6, with 7 bases lining up with TRBD1. Germline assignment: CDR1 SGDLS and CDR2 YYNGEE. The CDR3 extends over 13 amino acids. Trimming cost V 5 bases and J 7 bases; bases outside gene matches: 3. CDR3 region: CASSTTGNSPLHF. CDR3 in DNA: TGTGCCAGCAGTACGACAGGGAATTCACCCCTCCACTTT.

The chain employs TRBV15 and TRBJ1-6, with 9 bases lining up with TRBD1. Trimming took 5 bases from V and 7 from J; bases not matched to a gene: 6. The CDR3 runs 15 residues. Germline CDR1 LNHNV, CDR2 YYDKDF (reference sequence). The CDR3 loop reads CATSRGQGGNSPLHF. DNA of the CDR3: TGTGCCACCAGCCGGGGACAGGGCGGCAATTCACCCCTCCACTTT.

This sequence joins TRBV6-5 and TRBJ1-1, with 11 bases lining up with TRBD1. The V gene end was trimmed by 6 bases and the J gene end by 4 bases; junction bases not matched to a gene: 7. The CDR3 spans 15 residues. Germline assignment: CDR1 MNHEY and CDR2 SVGAGI. CDR3 sequence reads: CASRLDRGRGTEAFF. The CDR3 region has the DNA TGTGCCAGCAGACTGGACAGGGGGCGGGGCACTGAAGCTTTCTTT.

V is TRBV27 and J is TRBJ1-6; tentative D call: TRBD1 (6 bases). The V end lost 7 bases, the J end lost 3 bases, and 13 bases lay between the germline ends. Germline lookup yields CDR1 MNHEY and CDR2 SMNVEV (reference sequence). The CDR3 is 15 amino acids. CDR3 DNA sequence: TGTGCCAGCAAAACACAGGGCGGCTATAATTCACCCCTCCACTTT. Encoded protein: CASKTQGGYNSPLHF.

V gene TRBV5-1 combines with J gene TRBJ2-5; 11 bases are a match to TRBD2. The germline V gene encodes CDR1 SGHRS and CDR2 YFSETQ. The CDR3 runs 15 residues. V was clipped by 4 bases and J by 0 bases; unmatched bases: 2. The CDR3 DNA reads as TGCGCCAGCAGCCGACTAGCGGGGTACCAAGAGACCCAGTACTTC. As protein: CASSRLAGYQETQYF.

The chain combines TRBV19 with TRBJ1-5, with 12 bases aligning to TRBD1. CDR1 and CDR2 from the germline V gene are LNHDA and SQIVND (reference sequence). This CDR3 comprises 18 residues. Trimming took 3 bases from V and 2 from J; bases not matched to a gene: 8. DNA of the CDR3: TGTGCCAGTAGTATTAATCCCGGGACAGGGGGCGGCAATCAGCCCCAGCATTTT. Amino acid sequence: CASSINPGTGGGNQPQHF. Full variable domain (rest looked up from reference TRBV19 and TRBJ1-5): DGGITQSPKYLFRKEGQNVTLSCEQNLNHDAMYWYRQDPGQGLRLIYYSQIVNDFQKGDIAEGYSVSREKKESFPLTVTSAQKNPTAFYLCASSINPGTGGGNQPQHFGDGTRLSIL.

The rearrangement uses TRBV6-1 and TRBJ2-4; 7 bases map to TRBD2. Germline V gene lookup returns CDR1 MNHNS and CDR2 SASEGT. Trimming at V came to 1 base and at J to 8 bases, leaving 5 bases not matched to a gene. The CDR3 length is 14 residues. As DNA, the CDR3 is TGTGCCAGCAGTGAAGAGGTAGGGAGGGACATTCAGTACTTC. Protein product: CASSEEVGRDIQYF.

This chain connects TRBV4-3 to TRBJ2-3; 7 bases map to TRBD1. From germline, CDR1 is LGHNA and CDR2 YSLEER. The CDR3 has 16 amino acids. V lost 4 bases to trimming and J lost 0 bases; unmatched junction nucleotides: 7. The CDR3 DNA is TGCGCCAGCAGCCGACGATTGACAGGGAGCACAGATACGCAGTATTTT. Residues: CASSRRLTGSTDTQYF.

The gene calls are TRBV5-1 and TRBJ2-3; TRBD2 matches at 8 bases. This CDR3 is 16 amino acids long. Trimming removed 3 bases from V and 6 bases from J; junction bases left unmatched: 12. CDR1 is SGHRS, CDR2 YFSETQ, per germline. The DNA of the CDR3 is TGCGCCAGCAGCTGGACCCCTAGCGGGCGAAATGATACGCAGTATTTT. It specifies CASSWTPSGRNDTQYF.

The CDR3 is CASSLGPDSGGAYRYNEQFF. The CDR3 DNA sequence: TGCGCCAGCAGCCTCGGTCCCGATAGCGGGGGGGCGTATCGTTACAATGAGCAGTTCTTC. The chain uses TRBV4-3 and TRBJ2-1; 11 bases fit TRBD2. The CDR3 is 20 amino acids. V shed 4 bases, J shed 4 bases, and the junction held 18 bases outside the gene matches. The germline gives CDR1 LGHNA, CDR2 YSLEER.

The chain links TRBV19 to TRBJ1-2, with 9 bases fitting TRBD1. Unmatched junction bases numbered 10, after V lost 4 bases and J lost 4 bases. The CDR3 loop spans 16 amino acids. Germline V gives CDR1 LNHDA, CDR2 SQIVND (reference sequence). CDR3 loop: CASSTSWDRASYGYTF. Here the CDR3 DNA reads TGTGCCAGTAGTACCTCCTGGGACAGGGCCTCCTATGGCTACACCTTC.

The CDR3 nucleotides read TGTGCCAGCAGCGTCACAGGGAGTGGGGGACGTGGCTACACCTTC. As protein: CASSVTGSGGRGYTF. The chain is built from TRBV9 and TRBJ1-2; TRBD1 might be the D (6 bases). Per the germline V gene, CDR1 is SGDLS and CDR2 is YYNGEE. With 2 bases removed from V and 7 bases from J, the gap between germline ends came to 18 bases. This CDR3 spans 15 amino acids.

The rearrangement uses TRBV6-5 and TRBJ2-5, with D perhaps matching TRBD2 (6 bases). Germline V gives CDR1 MNHEY, CDR2 SVGAGI. The CDR3 spans 15 residues. V was pared by 5 bases and J by 2 bases, with 15 bases between. The CDR3 coding sequence is TGTGCCAGCAGTCCCAGACTAGTAAGACAAGAGACCCAGTACTTC. Amino acids: CASSPRLVRQETQYF.

The chain uses TRBV27 and TRBJ2-7; perhaps TRBD2 as D (5 bases). This CDR3 is built from 14 residues. Trimming cost V 3 bases and J 3 bases, with 12 bases left between them. The germline V gene has CDR1 MNHEY and CDR2 SMNVEV (reference sequence). CDR3 nucleotide sequence: TGTGCCAGCAGTTTGAACGGCGGGCTCTACGAGCAGTACTTC. As protein: CASSLNGGLYEQYF.

The chain combines TRBV7-2 with TRBJ2-1; 12 nucleotides align to TRBD2. The CDR3 has 22 residues. The germline V gene encodes CDR1 SGHTA and CDR2 FQGNSA. The V segment lost 0 bases and the J segment 0 bases; nucleotides outside the gene matches: 15. This chain's CDR3 is CASSLAAGLAGGEVSSYNEQFF. CDR3 in DNA: TGTGCCAGCAGCTTAGCCGCGGGGCTAGCGGGGGGGGAGGTCAGCTCCTACAATGAGCAGTTCTTC.

J is TRBJ1-2 and V is TRBV4-1; 7 bases are shared with TRBD1. This CDR3 is 14 amino acids long. Germline loops: CDR1 MGHRA, CDR2 YSYEKL. J lost 8 bases, V lost 0 bases, and 6 bases had no gene match. CDR3: CASSQEGQGGGYTF. The CDR3 region has the DNA TGCGCCAGCAGCCAAGAAGGGCAGGGGGGCGGCTACACCTTC.

The rearrangement joins TRBV5-6 to TRBJ2-5; 9 bases are a match to TRBD2. This CDR3 has 17 amino acids. Per the germline V gene, CDR1 is SGHDT and CDR2 is YYEEEE. The V segment lost 3 bases and the J segment 2 bases; nucleotides outside the gene matches: 11. The CDR3 DNA reads as TGTGCCAGCAGCTCCCCGGCGGCGGGGGGGGAACAAGAGACCCAGTACTTC. Its translation is CASSSPAAGGEQETQYF. The full variable domain, in which reference TRBV5-6 and TRBJ2-5 provide the parts outside the CDR3, is DAGVTQSPTHLIKTRGQQVTLRCSPKSGHDTVSWYQQALGQGPQFIFQYYEEEERQRGNFPDRFSGHQFPNYSSELNVNALLLGDSALYLCASSSPAAGGEQETQYFGPGTRLLVL.